This T cell receptor beta chain was obtained from a study of cytomegalovirus exposure and HLA in healthy donors (dated by TCRdb to about 2017). Regarding the research as a whole: An earlier analysis of approximately 640 of the donors reported about 250 Gb of sequence data and 117 million unique TCR beta sequences from about 200 million T cells. An early release that covered about 600 HLA-typed donors contained around 300 gigabases of sequencing data and some 87 million unique TCR sequences. The genetic ancestry cluster associated with self-reported Caucasian donors included roughly four fifths of the 398 genotyped donors. The aim of the study was to test whether cataloging public T cell receptors could identify signatures of past pathogen exposure. The study profiled the T cell repertoires of fewer than 850 subjects by immunosequencing and related them to cytomegalovirus serostatus. A separate validation cohort of over a hundred different subjects was used in addition to the approximately 610-subject first cohort. The study combined high-throughput TCR immunosequencing, statistical association of individual TCRs with disease status, and machine learning to predict cytomegalovirus infection status. In a later analysis, previously published TCR beta repertoires from 500 to 750 donors were re-analyzed and high-resolution HLA genotyping was added so that TCR occurrence patterns could be studied. Rather than using new phenotypic data, the later analysis identified candidate immune exposures from TCR beta sequences and from how often those sequences occurred across donors. An earlier analysis of fewer than 750 of the donors used high-throughput TCR beta sequencing to judge whether each TCR beta V gene segment behaved as functional or pseudogenic. Alongside the repertoire data, information on donor age, sex, ethnicity and CMV serostatus was compiled. Genome-wide SNP genotypes for about 65% of the 666 donors were used in a later genetic analysis, which treated that subset as a discovery cohort. Every repertoire in the discovery cohort had been generated on one and the same sequencing platform. HLA typing included class I and class II loci at four-digit resolution. The number of donors typed differed by locus, with roughly 620-630 for A, B, C, DRB1 and DQB1, more than 500 for DQA1, under 610 for DPA1, and under 490 for DPB1. About five DR-DQ haplotypes were treated as single units for association and clustering because of strong linkage in the cohort. Among some 400 genotyped donors of the cohort, an average of roughly 230,000 unique TCR beta nucleotide sequences was sequenced per donor, of which roughly 18% were non-productive. What the research found in general, with its limitations: For the cohort, immune exposure information was limited to CMV serostatus. In a later genetic analysis, fewer N-insertions in productive TCRs were reported among donors in an Asian-associated ancestry cluster than the approximately 670-donor mean. A further reported finding was that TCR beta sequences accurately predicted the HLA-A and HLA-B alleles for most subjects in the first cohort. According to a later analysis, parvovirus B19, influenza, CMV and Epstein-Barr virus appeared linked to several top co-occurrence clusters. Cytomegalovirus status was reported to be diagnosed by the classifier with high specificity and sensitivity in both the original and validation cohorts. The 87-base-pair reads could not distinguish some IMGT-functional V segments, including TRBV6-2 and TRBV6-3, so those segments were excluded. Roughly uniform sequencing depth across donors was assumed in presence/absence analyses, although this assumption may not hold. The authors suggested that the approach could potentially be extended to other disease states and immunological phenotypes. Three of the identified cytomegalovirus-associated TCR beta chains were confirmed in vitro to be specific for cytomegalovirus antigens. Assigning TCR associations to individual alleles was difficult when HLA alleles, especially DR and DQ, strongly co-occurred. A total of 150 or so TCR beta chains were listed by the study as associated with cytomegalovirus. A later analysis associated 15,000 to 20,000 TCR beta sequences with specific HLA alleles at a false discovery rate of 0.05. Linkage disequilibrium might explain the correlated functional status among segregating V segments, but an unknown experimental factor could not be excluded. In an earlier analysis of more than 500 of the donors, most TCR beta V segments appeared in productive rearrangements about 87% or about 30% of the time, broadly matching IMGT annotations. A group of highly shared sequence variants was considered likely to be a technical artifact of the sequencing pipeline. HLA typing was unavailable for some donors at each locus, so association tests used only the typed subset. In a later analysis, TCR association rates were found to vary across HLA loci, with the most associated TCRs seen for DRB1 alleles and the fewest for HLA-C alleles. A later genetic analysis associated a missense DCLRE1C variant with V-gene and J-gene trimming of TCR beta chains, and an independent cohort replicated the association. The earlier analysis of about 600 of the donors excluded some 16 rarely observed V segments, including chromosome 9 orphons, because counts were too low. Compared with equally common non-associated chains, HLA-associated TCR beta chains in a later analysis were more clonally expanded and had lower generation probabilities. According to a later analysis, most CMV-associated TCR beta chains appeared to be HLA-restricted, and the HLA associations seemed to be driven largely by CMV exposure. While some public TCRs were present in many individuals, most TCR sequences turned up only very rarely across donors. This cohort had only TCR beta chains sequenced, and the lack of alpha or paired-chain data limited which features could be detected.

Library preparation used the immunoSEQ multiplex PCR assay. A mixture of 60 forward primers for TCR Vbeta segments and 13 reverse primers for TCR Jbeta segments was used in the multiplex PCR. The CDR3 region of rearranged TCR beta genes was amplified from genomic DNA with a multiplex PCR assay. Amplified TCR beta libraries were sequenced as 87-base-pair reads on the Illumina HiSeq System. From the authors' description of their analysis: A later analysis tallied some 79 million unique TCR beta chains across the 650 to 750 repertoires, and approximately 9.9 million of those chains were shared by two or more donors. Raw reads were error-corrected and collapsed into unique sequences with a nearest-neighbor algorithm that merged closely related sequences to remove PCR and sequencing errors. Alignment of CDR3 sequences to IMGT reference sequences was used to assign V, D and J gene segments. For a sequence to be retained, a match of at least six nucleotides was required to both a V gene segment and a J gene segment. A rearrangement was called productive if the CDR3 had no stop codons and remained in frame with V and J, and every other rearrangement was called non-productive. Following IMGT convention, CDR3 was defined as the stretch from the second conserved V-encoded cysteine to the conserved J-encoded phenylalanine. Sequences without an unambiguous match to a single V gene segment were excluded from the earlier analysis of a few hundred of the donors. An earlier analysis of under 750 of the donors called V segments functional above 56.7% productive rearrangements and segregating when the between-donor standard deviation exceeded 5%. A statistical classification framework was built for diagnosing cytomegalovirus status from the catalog of TCR beta chain sequences. V and J gene assignment, in a later analysis, came from comparing TCR nucleotide sequences with IMGT/GENE-DB human TR gene sequences. In a later analysis, CDR3 sequences and most-parsimonious VDJ recombination scenarios were assigned using the TCRdist pipeline. In a later analysis, each TCR beta chain was defined by its CDR3 amino acid sequence together with its V-gene family, and reads lacking a unique V-gene family were excluded. To address suspected cross-contamination and a sequencing artifact, a later analysis removed a few hundred highly shared, low-generation-probability nucleotide sequences. In a later analysis, a clonal expansion index for each public chain was calculated from normalized within-repertoire ranks of inferred template counts. Generation probabilities in a later analysis came from a VDJ recombination model fitted to out-of-frame rearrangements, and those results were checked against IGoR. Hypergeometric tests were used in a later analysis to score TCR-TCR, TCR-HLA and TCR-CMV co-occurrence, with a repertoire-size bias correction applied to the TCR pairs. In a later analysis, false discovery rates were estimated by permuting HLA or CMV assignments 20 times. In a later analysis, co-occurring TCRs were grouped using DBSCAN, with TCRdist sequence similarity added in when clustering inside HLA-allele-positive subsets. Co-occurrence clustering excluded repertoires with fewer than 30,000 or more than 120,000 public chains, plus five with anomalous nucleotide sharing. Entries here come from immuneACCESS through TCRdb and include only in-frame sequences with V and J called. Some clones fail to appear in such tables; in the studies checked, an unresolved V gene covers under half of the shortfall, and the cause of the remainder is unknown. V and J calls and clone size follow that table, whereas D and trimming were derived from the DNA. In all, the sample holds some 100,000 clones, and more than 75% of those were seen once. Together, the top ten hold about 4.2% of the sample.

Worth noting for this clone: It lacks a known antigen. One junction end disagrees with the germline gene, perhaps due to a read error.

The cohort comprised 670 or so healthy bone marrow donors. Cohort members were all nominally healthy when sampled, although unrecorded immune exposures were likely present. The donor tested CMV seropositive and was one of the 289 seropositive cohort members. Every donor gave a peripheral blood sample, and the peripheral blood mononuclear cells from that sample were used for TCR beta sequencing. The Qiagen DNeasy Blood Extraction Kit was used to extract genomic DNA from the blood cell samples. From cysteine to phenylalanine, the CDR3 is 17 amino acids long. Only the CDR3 region is kept as DNA, spanning 51 bases read in frame from base 1. CDR1 and CDR2, looked up from the germline V gene (reference sequence), are SSHAT and FNYEAQ.

The sequence was collected from a woman aged 45-65 years in good health and CMV-seropositive. The V gene is TRBV7-7 and the J gene is TRBJ2-6; the D gene assignment is ambiguous. Input material: PBMCs. CDR3 loop: CASSPVVSVSGANVLTF. The sequence in DNA is TGTGCTAGCAGCCCAGTCGTGTCCGTCTCTGGGGCCAACGTCCTGACTTTC.